This section outlines one T cell receptor (beta chain) sequence together with its context. The entry originates in a study of shared clonotypes between healthy human individuals. TCRdb's copy holds only in-frame clones and misses some; the assay was immunoSEQ multiplex PCR. This sample has around 2,000,000 clones, with 85% to 95% found just once. CD45RO-negative cells were positively selected for CCR7, leaving out terminally differentiated effector memory CD45RA+ cells. CDR3 length: 16 residues. After removal of 5 bases from V and 0 bases from J, the junction contained 4 bases not matched to a gene. Germline CDR1 SGHAT, CDR2 FQNNGV.

Sequencing was done on a sample of naive CD8+ T cells from PBMCs. This TCR was sampled from a man younger than 35 in good health. Some clones in this sample may be carry-over from other donors' samples. The chain couples TRBV11-2 to TRBJ2-6, with TRBD2 identical over 7 bases. CDR3 nucleotide sequence: TGTGCCAGCAGCCCGGGGAGGGGCTCTGGGGCCAACGTCCTGACTTTC. Protein product: CASSPGRGSGANVLTF.